These T cell receptor beta chains were read from a single sample in a study of blood T cell repertoires in COVID-19. Clones were sequenced by immunoSEQ multiplex PCR, and TCRdb holds only the in-frame ones, with some missing. The data contain about 400,000 clones, around 90% of them singletons. Sequenced input: PBMCs or T cells enriched from blood (not recorded which). The receptors shown here come from a young woman with acute COVID-19. CDR3s include the opening cysteine and the closing phenylalanine or tryptophan. The order of the fields is V gene, J gene, clone size, D gene, CDR3 protein, CDR3 DNA. A D gene is named only where the DNA matches it firmly. Not every row has a clone size; where given, it reads once, few, many or a size class.

>TRBV29-1|TRBJ2-7|NA|TRBD2
CSVELADEQYF
TGCAGCGTTGAACTAGCGGACGAGCAGTACTTC
>TRBV5-1|TRBJ2-2|NA|NA
CASSLGGTSNTGELFF
TGCGCCAGCAGCTTGGGTGGGACATCTAACACCGGGGAGCTGTTTTTT
>TRBV7-2|TRBJ1-2|NA|TRBD1
CASSFRDRGGYTF
TGTGCCAGCAGCTTCCGGGACAGGGGTGGCTACACCTTC
>TRBV3-1/TRBV3-2|TRBJ1-1|NA|TRBD1
CASSDGQGAFF
TGTGCCAGCAGCGACGGACAGGGAGCTTTCTTT
>TRBV6-5|TRBJ2-7|NA|NA
CASIRDGSSYEQYF
TGTGCCAGCATCCGGGATGGGAGTTCCTACGAGCAGTACTTC
>TRBV30|TRBJ2-7|NA|TRBD1
CASGGREQYF
TGTGCCTCAGGGGGTAGAGAGCAGTACTTC
>TRBV10-1|TRBJ1-2|NA|NA
CATAPTGTGGYTF
TGCGCCACAGCACCTACAGGGACCGGTGGCTACACCTTC
>TRBV19|TRBJ1-1|NA|NA
CASSERDMNTEAFF
TGTGCCAGTAGCGAGCGGGACATGAACACTGAAGCTTTCTTT
>TRBV7-9|TRBJ2-1|NA|TRBD2
CASSFFSAGGTNEQFF
TGTGCCAGCAGCTTCTTTTCAGCGGGAGGTACTAATGAGCAGTTCTTC
>TRBV6-2/TRBV6-3|TRBJ2-5|NA|TRBD2
CASSPTSGTQETQYF
TGTGCCAGCAGCCCGACTAGCGGAACTCAAGAGACCCAGTACTTC
>TRBV28|TRBJ1-1|NA|TRBD1
CASSIPQGAGRAFF
TGTGCCAGCAGTATACCCCAGGGGGCTGGGAGAGCTTTCTTT
>TRBV3-1/TRBV3-2|TRBJ1-1|NA|NA
CASSTPGATEAFF
TGTGCCAGCAGCACCCCAGGGGCCACTGAAGCTTTCTTT
>TRBV10-3|TRBJ2-5|NA|NA
CAISESKGAGGETQYF
TGTGCCATCAGTGAGTCGAAGGGGGCCGGAGGGGAGACCCAGTACTTC
>TRBV19|TRBJ1-2|NA|NA
CASSIDTNYGYTF
TGTGCCAGTAGTATCGACACCAACTATGGCTACACCTTC
>TRBV9|TRBJ2-7|NA|TRBD1
CASSTTTGPYEQYF
TGTGCCAGCAGCACAACGACAGGGCCCTACGAGCAGTACTTC
>TRBV19|TRBJ1-5|NA|TRBD1
CASSMSNRGGNQPQHF
TGTGCCAGTAGTATGTCTAACAGGGGCGGCAATCAGCCCCAGCATTTT
>TRBV4-1|TRBJ2-7|NA|NA
CASSQVVGREGPEQYF
TGCGCCAGCAGCCAAGTTGTTGGCAGGGAAGGGCCCGAGCAGTACTTC
>TRBV6-5|TRBJ2-7|NA|NA
CASSPTGYEQYF
TGTGCCAGCAGTCCGACAGGCTACGAGCAGTACTTC
>TRBV6-6|TRBJ2-2|NA|TRBD1
CATTDRGTGELFF
TGTGCCACCACGGACAGGGGCACCGGGGAGCTGTTTTTT
>TRBV9|TRBJ2-1|NA|TRBD2
CASSETGTTHYNEQFF
TGTGCCAGCAGTGAAACCGGGACTACCCACTACAATGAGCAGTTCTTC
>TRBV24-1|TRBJ2-3|NA|TRBD2
CATSDQREREYADTQYF
TGTGCCACCAGTGATCAAAGGGAGCGGGAGTATGCAGATACGCAGTATTTT
>TRBV5-1|TRBJ1-2|NA|NA
CASSTGSRGYTF
TGCGCCAGCAGCACAGGGTCTCGTGGCTACACCTTC
>TRBV14|TRBJ1-2|NA|NA
CASSPLDYYGYTF
TGTGCCAGCAGCCCCCTGGACTACTATGGCTACACCTTC
>TRBV7-6|TRBJ1-5|NA|NA
CASSLPGTNQPQHF
TGTGCCAGCAGCCTGCCAGGGACAAACCAGCCCCAGCATTTT
>TRBV28|TRBJ1-2|NA|NA
CASSLTQGGGYTF
TGTGCCAGCAGTCTCACTCAGGGTGGGGGCTACACCTTC
>TRBV6-5|TRBJ2-7|NA|NA
CASIPAGTVFYEQYF
TGTGCCAGCATTCCGGCGGGGACAGTCTTCTACGAGCAGTACTTC
>TRBV7-2|TRBJ2-5|once|NA
CASSSPPGRAGTQYF
TGTGCCAGCAGCTCGCCCCCGGGCCGGGCGGGGACCCAGTACTTC
>TRBV11-3|TRBJ2-1|NA|NA
CASSLAAGLTNEQFF
TGTGCCAGCAGCTTAGCGGCAGGGCTTACCAATGAGCAGTTCTTC
>TRBV3-1/TRBV3-2|TRBJ1-6|NA|NA
CASSQDSQFNSPLHF
TGTGCCAGCAGCCAAGACTCACAGTTTAATTCACCCCTCCACTTT
>TRBV12-3/TRBV12-4|TRBJ2-7|NA|NA
CASTRSSYEQYF
TGTGCCAGCACTAGGAGCTCCTACGAGCAGTACTTC
>TRBV19|TRBJ1-2|NA|NA
CASSTSGERTF
TGTGCCAGTAGTACCTCAGGGGAGCGCACCTTC
>TRBV28|TRBJ2-7|NA|TRBD2
CASSVTSGLTYEQYF
TGTGCCAGCAGTGTAACTAGCGGGCTTACCTACGAGCAGTACTTC
>TRBV9|TRBJ1-1|NA|NA
CASSAVVGRTANTEAFF
TGTGCCAGCAGCGCCGTAGTAGGGAGGACGGCGAACACTGAAGCTTTCTTT
>TRBV7-9|TRBJ2-7|once|NA
CASSLSSYEQYF
TGTGCCAGCAGCTTGTCTTCCTACGAGCAGTACTTC
>TRBV7-6|TRBJ2-2|NA|TRBD2
CASSLVLGLAPGELFF
TGTGCCAGCAGCTTAGTTTTAGGACTAGCGCCCGGGGAGCTGTTTTTT
>TRBV10-1|TRBJ1-2|NA|NA
CASSESKRYGYTF
TGCGCCAGCAGTGAGTCGAAGCGCTATGGCTACACCTTC
>TRBV29-1|TRBJ2-7|NA|TRBD1
CSVTLAGGIYEQYF
TGCAGCGTTACCTTGGCAGGGGGTATCTACGAGCAGTACTTC
>TRBV4-1|TRBJ2-1|NA|NA
CASRSQGSSYNEQFF
TGCGCCAGCAGATCCCAGGGGAGCTCCTACAATGAGCAGTTCTTC
>TRBV7-9|TRBJ2-1|once|TRBD1
CASSRPGQAYNEQFF
TGTGCCAGCAGCCGTCCGGGACAGGCCTACAATGAGCAGTTCTTC
>TRBV5-8|TRBJ2-2|NA|NA
CASSLEDTNTGELFF
TGTGCCAGCAGCTTGGAGGACACGAACACCGGGGAGCTGTTTTTT
>TRBV10-3|TRBJ1-6|NA|TRBD1
CAINPQGAGSPLHF
TGTGCCATCAATCCTCAGGGGGCCGGATCACCCCTCCACTTT
>TRBV7-9|TRBJ2-1|NA|NA
CASRIGVGSYNEQFF
TGTGCCAGCAGGATAGGGGTTGGCTCCTACAATGAGCAGTTCTTC
>TRBV28|TRBJ2-2|NA|NA
CASSYQRPTGELFF
TGTGCCAGCAGTTATCAGCGCCCCACCGGGGAGCTGTTTTTT
>TRBV28|TRBJ2-4|NA|NA
CASRSFRENIQYF
TGTGCCAGCCGTTCATTCCGGGAGAACATTCAGTACTTC
>TRBV30|TRBJ2-5|NA|TRBD1
CATAQGARGETQYF
TGTGCCACCGCGCAGGGGGCGAGGGGAGAGACCCAGTACTTC
>TRBV11-2|TRBJ2-1|NA|TRBD1
CASSLGQGARNEQFF
TGTGCCAGCAGCTTAGGGCAGGGGGCGAGGAATGAGCAGTTCTTC
>TRBV30|TRBJ1-3|NA|TRBD1
CAWSFGQGDTIYF
TGTGCCTGGAGTTTCGGCCAGGGGGACACCATATATTTT
>TRBV6-6|TRBJ2-7|NA|TRBD2
CASSSLAGFSYEQYF
TGTGCCAGCAGTTCTCTAGCGGGGTTCTCCTACGAGCAGTACTTC
>TRBV3-1/TRBV3-2|TRBJ1-2|few|NA
CASSPAFAGNYGYTF
TGTGCCAGCAGCCCAGCCTTTGCAGGCAACTATGGCTACACCTTC
>TRBV14|TRBJ2-7|NA|NA
CASSQDTGTRNFKGIEQYF
TGTGCCAGCAGCCAAGATACGGGGACTCGTAATTTCAAAGGCATCGAGCAGTACTTC
>TRBV28|TRBJ2-7|NA|NA
CASSFATSGVYEQYF
TGTGCCAGCAGTTTCGCTACCTCGGGGGTCTACGAGCAGTACTTC
>TRBV7-2|TRBJ1-6|few|TRBD1
CASSSLGTGNNSPLHF
TGTGCCAGCAGCTCCTTAGGGACAGGGAATAATTCACCCCTCCACTTT
>TRBV7-6|TRBJ1-6|NA|TRBD1
CASRPRQGASPLHF
TGTGCCAGCAGGCCTAGACAGGGAGCTTCACCCCTCCACTTT
>TRBV12-3/TRBV12-4|TRBJ1-1|NA|NA
CASRGDTEAFF
TGTGCCAGCCGCGGCGATACTGAAGCTTTCTTT
>TRBV5-1|TRBJ2-5|NA|TRBD2
CASSLAGGPEETQYF
TGCGCCAGCAGTTTGGCGGGAGGGCCGGAAGAGACCCAGTACTTC
>TRBV9|TRBJ1-1|NA|NA
CASSVTGYRDTEAFF
TGTGCCAGCAGCGTCACAGGGTATCGGGACACTGAAGCTTTCTTT
>TRBV18|TRBJ1-5|NA|NA
CASSPLGGDQPQHF
TGTGCCAGCTCACCACTGGGGGGTGATCAGCCCCAGCATTTT
>TRBV4-2|TRBJ2-7|NA|TRBD1
CASSLEEGQASYEQYF
TGTGCCAGCAGCCTAGAAGAGGGACAGGCCTCCTACGAGCAGTACTTC
>TRBV15|TRBJ2-3|NA|NA
CATSRDPRDGDTQYF
TGTGCCACCAGCAGAGATCCCCGGGATGGAGATACGCAGTATTTT